The present T cell receptor (beta chain) was sequenced within a study of cytomegalovirus exposure and HLA in healthy donors. General study points: Among TCR beta chains, those listed as cytomegalovirus-associated numbered around 180. Despite most TCR sequences being rare, some public TCRs occurred in many donors. Clusters of TCRs from the first cohort tended to co-occur in the 100 to 150 validation repertoires (as a later analysis found).

The CDR3 has 13 amino acids. Trimming took off 4 bases at V and 8 bases at J, with 17 bases between the two ends. The germline CDR1 and CDR2 sequences are SQVTM and ANQGSEA. Sequencing was performed with immunoSEQ multiplex PCR; in TCRdb, only in-frame clones are kept and a portion is missing. Seen here are some 120,000 clones, roughly nine tenths observed once, and the top ten hold about 2%. Comments on this clone: Antigen: not known.

The specimen was PBMCs. This chain connects TRBV29-1 to TRBJ1-2; D perhaps matches TRBD1 (6 bases). The sequence was collected from a woman under 30 in good health and CMV-seronegative. Here the CDR3 reads CSVGITGYEGYTF. CDR3 DNA: TGCAGCGTTGGAATAACAGGGTACGAAGGCTACACCTTC.